This T cell receptor beta chain was sequenced during a study of PD-L1 blockade in urothelial cancer. The table came from immunoSEQ multiplex PCR; TCRdb's copy has only in-frame clones and leaves some out. The data show 70,000 to 85,000 clones, 84% seen once. The CDR3 has 16 amino acids. Germline lookup yields CDR1 MNHEY and CDR2 SVGAGI. V shed 4 bases, J shed 8 bases, and the junction held 11 bases outside the gene matches. This sequence joins TRBV6-5 and TRBJ1-3; 10 positions match TRBD1. The receptor comes from a man between 65 and 79 years old with urothelial cancer. The material sequenced was PBMCs, taken around atezolizumab (anti-PD-L1) treatment. CDR3 DNA: TGTGCCAGCAGTTCTCCGGGACAGGGGAGAGGCTACACCATATATTTT. Protein sequence: CASSSPGQGRGYTIYF.